This is a list of T cell receptor beta chains from one sample in a study of blood T cell repertoires in COVID-19. Using immunoSEQ multiplex PCR, the repertoire was profiled, and TCRdb retains in-frame clones only, with some absent. The data hold 150,000 to 200,000 clones, with roughly 80% observed a single time. The sample comprised peripheral blood. These receptors were taken from an elderly woman with acute or convalescent COVID-19. The CDR3 runs from the conserved cysteine through the conserved F or W. Fields, in order: V gene, J gene, CDR3 protein.

v_gene: TRBV7-9; j_gene: TRBJ1-2; CDR3aa: CASTFHSVTRDRGYTF
v_gene: TRBV29-1; j_gene: TRBJ1-4; CDR3aa: CSARTLDEKLFF
v_gene: TRBV4-3; j_gene: TRBJ1-5; CDR3aa: CASSQDPGTGNQPQHF
v_gene: TRBV10-1; j_gene: TRBJ2-7; CDR3aa: CASSDPGDRGPYEQYF
v_gene: TRBV9; j_gene: TRBJ2-3; CDR3aa: CASSGASGGKETDTQYF
v_gene: TRBV28; j_gene: TRBJ2-5; CDR3aa: CASSLSILAGDSQETQYF
v_gene: TRBV10-3; j_gene: TRBJ2-1; CDR3aa: CAIRDDSGRDYNEQFF
v_gene: TRBV11-1; j_gene: TRBJ2-1; CDR3aa: CASSLKIAGHNEQFF
v_gene: TRBV10-3; j_gene: TRBJ2-7; CDR3aa: CAISDATQGEQYF
v_gene: TRBV3-1/TRBV3-2; j_gene: TRBJ2-7; CDR3aa: CASSQPTGGREQYF
v_gene: TRBV7-2; j_gene: TRBJ2-1; CDR3aa: CASSPAGGAYNEQFF
v_gene: TRBV30; j_gene: TRBJ2-1; CDR3aa: CAWRPGLAVLNEQFF
v_gene: TRBV4-3; j_gene: TRBJ1-2; CDR3aa: CASSQLMRQGVWGYTF
v_gene: TRBV5-1; j_gene: TRBJ2-5; CDR3aa: CASSAQPGRGETQYF
v_gene: TRBV7-8; j_gene: TRBJ2-3; CDR3aa: CASSLQRNPPHTQYF